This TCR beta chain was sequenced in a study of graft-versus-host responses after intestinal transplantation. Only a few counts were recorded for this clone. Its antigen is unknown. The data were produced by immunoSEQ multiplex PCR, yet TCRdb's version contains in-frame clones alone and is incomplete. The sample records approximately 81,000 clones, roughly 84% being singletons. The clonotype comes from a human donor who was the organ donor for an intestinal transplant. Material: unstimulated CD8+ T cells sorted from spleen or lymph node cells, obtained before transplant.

CDR3: CASSFGDQGVYEQYF. The CDR3 region has the DNA TGTGCCAGCAGTTTCGGCGACCAAGGGGTCTACGAGCAGTACTTC. This chain connects TRBV6-1 to TRBJ2-7, with D maybe TRBD1 (5 bases). Germline values: CDR1 MNHNS, CDR2 SASEGT. V was cut by 5 bases and J by 3 bases, with 17 bases left in between. The CDR3 runs 15 residues.